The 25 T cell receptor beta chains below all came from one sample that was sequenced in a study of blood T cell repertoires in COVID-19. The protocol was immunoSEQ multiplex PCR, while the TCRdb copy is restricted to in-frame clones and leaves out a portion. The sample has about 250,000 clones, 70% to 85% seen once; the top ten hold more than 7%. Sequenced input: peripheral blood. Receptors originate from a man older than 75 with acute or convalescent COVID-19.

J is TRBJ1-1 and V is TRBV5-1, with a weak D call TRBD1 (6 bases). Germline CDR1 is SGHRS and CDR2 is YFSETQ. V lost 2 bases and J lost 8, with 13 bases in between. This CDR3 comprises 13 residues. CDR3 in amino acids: CASSFKDRYEAFF. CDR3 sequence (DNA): TGCGCCAGCAGCTTTAAAGACAGGTACGAAGCTTTCTTT. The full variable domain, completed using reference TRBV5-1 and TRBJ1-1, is KAGVTQTPRYLIKTRGQQVTLSCSPISGHRSVSWYQQTPGQGLQFLFEYFSETQRNKGNFPGRFSGRQFSNSRSEMNVSTLELGDSALYLCASSFKDRYEAFFGQGTRLTVV.

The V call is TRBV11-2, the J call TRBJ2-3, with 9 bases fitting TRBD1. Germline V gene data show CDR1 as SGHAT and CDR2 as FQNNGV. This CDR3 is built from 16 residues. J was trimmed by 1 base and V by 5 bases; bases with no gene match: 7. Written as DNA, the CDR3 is TGTGCCAGCAGCCCTACAGGGGGCGGGGGCACAGATACGCAGTATTTT. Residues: CASSPTGGGGTDTQYF.

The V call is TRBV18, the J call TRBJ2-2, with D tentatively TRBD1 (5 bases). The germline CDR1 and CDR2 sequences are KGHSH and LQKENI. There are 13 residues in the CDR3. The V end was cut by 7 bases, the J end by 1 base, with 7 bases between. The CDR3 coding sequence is TGTGCCAGCTTGCAGGGGAACACCGGGGAGCTGTTTTTT. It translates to CASLQGNTGELFF.

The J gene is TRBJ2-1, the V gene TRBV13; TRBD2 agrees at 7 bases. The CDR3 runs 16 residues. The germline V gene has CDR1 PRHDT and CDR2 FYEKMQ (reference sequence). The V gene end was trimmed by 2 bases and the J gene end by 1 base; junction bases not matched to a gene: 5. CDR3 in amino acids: CASSLFGGSSYNEQFF. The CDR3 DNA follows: TGTGCCAGCAGCTTATTCGGCGGGAGTTCCTACAATGAGCAGTTCTTC.

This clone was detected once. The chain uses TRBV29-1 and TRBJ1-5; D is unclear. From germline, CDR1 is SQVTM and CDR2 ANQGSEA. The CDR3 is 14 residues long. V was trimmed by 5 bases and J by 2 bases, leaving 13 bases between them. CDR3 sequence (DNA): TGCAGCGTTAGAGAGGTATCGGGCAATCAGCCCCAGCATTTT. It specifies CSVREVSGNQPQHF. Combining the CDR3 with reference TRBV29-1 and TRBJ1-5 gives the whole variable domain SAVISQKPSRDICQRGTSLTIQCQVDSQVTMMFWYRQQPGQSLTLIATANQGSEATYESGFVIDKFPISRPNLTFSTLTVSNMSPEDSSIYLCSVREVSGNQPQHFGDGTRLSIL.

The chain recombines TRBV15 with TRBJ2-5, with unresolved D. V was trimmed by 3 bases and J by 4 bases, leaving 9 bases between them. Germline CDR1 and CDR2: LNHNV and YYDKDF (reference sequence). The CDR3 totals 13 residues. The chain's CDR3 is CATSRQVGETQYF. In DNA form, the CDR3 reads TGTGCCACCAGCAGGCAGGTGGGAGAGACCCAGTACTTC.

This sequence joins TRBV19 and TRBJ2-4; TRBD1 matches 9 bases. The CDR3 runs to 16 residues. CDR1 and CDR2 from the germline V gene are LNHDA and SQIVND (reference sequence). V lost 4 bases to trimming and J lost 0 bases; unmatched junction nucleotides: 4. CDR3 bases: TGTGCCAGTAGTAGGGGGACAGGGAAAGCCAAAAACATTCAGTACTTC. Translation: CASSRGTGKAKNIQYF. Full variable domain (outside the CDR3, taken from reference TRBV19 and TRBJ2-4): DGGITQSPKYLFRKEGQNVTLSCEQNLNHDAMYWYRQDPGQGLRLIYYSQIVNDFQKGDIAEGYSVSREKKESFPLTVTSAQKNPTAFYLCASSRGTGKAKNIQYFGAGTRLSVL.

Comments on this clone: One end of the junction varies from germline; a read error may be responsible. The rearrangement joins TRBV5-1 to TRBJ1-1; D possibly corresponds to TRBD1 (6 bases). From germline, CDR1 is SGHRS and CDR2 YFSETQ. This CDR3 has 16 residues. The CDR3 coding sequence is TGCGCCAGCCGCTTTGGGGCGGGGGGCTCTGGCACTGAAGCTTTCTTT. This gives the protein CASRFGAGGSGTEAFF.

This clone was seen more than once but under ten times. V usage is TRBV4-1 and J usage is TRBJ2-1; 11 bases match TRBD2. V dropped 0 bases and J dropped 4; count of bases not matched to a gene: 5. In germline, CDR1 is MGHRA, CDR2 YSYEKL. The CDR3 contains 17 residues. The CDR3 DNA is TGCGCCAGCAGCCAAGACCCGACTAGCGGGAAATACAATGAGCAGTTCTTC. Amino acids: CASSQDPTSGKYNEQFF.

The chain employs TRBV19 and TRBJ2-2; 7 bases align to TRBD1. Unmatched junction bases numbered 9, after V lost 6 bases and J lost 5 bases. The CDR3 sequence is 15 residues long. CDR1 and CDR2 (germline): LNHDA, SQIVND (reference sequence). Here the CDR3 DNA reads TGTGCCAGTAGGATAACAGGGGCGAGGACCGGGGAGCTGTTTTTT. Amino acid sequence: CASRITGARTGELFF.

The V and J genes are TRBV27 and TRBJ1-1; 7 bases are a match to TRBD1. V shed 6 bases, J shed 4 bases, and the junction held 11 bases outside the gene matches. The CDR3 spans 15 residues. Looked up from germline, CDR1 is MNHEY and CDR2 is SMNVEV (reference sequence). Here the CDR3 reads CASSRPTGLGTEAFF. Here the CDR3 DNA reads TGTGCCAGCAGCCGCCCGACAGGGTTGGGCACTGAAGCTTTCTTT.

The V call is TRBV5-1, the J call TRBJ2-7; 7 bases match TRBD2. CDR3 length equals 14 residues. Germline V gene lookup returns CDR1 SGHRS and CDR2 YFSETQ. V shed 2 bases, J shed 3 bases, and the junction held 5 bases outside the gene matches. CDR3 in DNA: TGCGCCAGCAGCTTCGGAGCTAGCGGCTACGAGCAGTACTTC. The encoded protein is CASSFGASGYEQYF.

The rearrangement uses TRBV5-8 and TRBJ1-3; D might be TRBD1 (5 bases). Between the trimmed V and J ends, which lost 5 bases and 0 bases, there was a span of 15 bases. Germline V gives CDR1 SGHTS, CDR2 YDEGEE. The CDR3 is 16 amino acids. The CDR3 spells CASRRTGVSSGNTIYF. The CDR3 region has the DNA TGTGCCAGCAGGCGGACGGGGGTCAGCTCTGGAAACACCATATATTTT.

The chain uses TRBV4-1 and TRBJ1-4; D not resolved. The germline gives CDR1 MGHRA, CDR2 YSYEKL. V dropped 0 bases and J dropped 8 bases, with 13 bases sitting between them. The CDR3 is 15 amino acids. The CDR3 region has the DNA TGCGCCAGCAGCCAAGAAGGAGGGTTTAGAGAAAAACTGTTTTTT. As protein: CASSQEGGFREKLFF.

CDR3 bases: TGTGCCATCAGTTGGGACAGGGGGGACGAGCAGTACTTC. Translation gives CAISWDRGDEQYF. The rearrangement links TRBV10-3 to TRBJ2-7, with 11 bases fitting TRBD1. The junction had 2 bases not matched to a gene; V was cut back by 5 bases and J by 5 bases. The CDR3 is 13 residues long. Germline CDR1 reads ENHRY; CDR2 reads SYGVKD.

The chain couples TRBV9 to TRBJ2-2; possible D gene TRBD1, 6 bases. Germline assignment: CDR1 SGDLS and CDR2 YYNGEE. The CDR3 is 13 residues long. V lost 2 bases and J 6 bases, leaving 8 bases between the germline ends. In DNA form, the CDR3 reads TGTGCCAGCAGCGTTACAGGGCCCGGGGAGCTGTTTTTT. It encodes CASSVTGPGELFF.

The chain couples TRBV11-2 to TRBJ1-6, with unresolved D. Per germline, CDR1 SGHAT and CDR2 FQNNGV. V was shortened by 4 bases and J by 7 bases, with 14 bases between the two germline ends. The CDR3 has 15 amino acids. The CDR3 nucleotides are TGTGCCAGCAGCTCTGTGGATCCCAGGAATTCACCCCTCCACTTT. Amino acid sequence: CASSSVDPRNSPLHF.

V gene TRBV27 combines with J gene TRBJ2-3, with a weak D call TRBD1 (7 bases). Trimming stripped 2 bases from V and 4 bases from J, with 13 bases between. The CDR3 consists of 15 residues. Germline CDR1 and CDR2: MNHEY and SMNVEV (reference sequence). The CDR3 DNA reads TGTGCCAGCAGTTTAGGAGGGGGCCGCCCAGATACGCAGTATTTT. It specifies CASSLGGGRPDTQYF.

CDR3 sequence: CASSPHRPNQPQHF. The CDR3 coding sequence is TGTGCCAGCAGTCCACACAGGCCCAATCAGCCCCAGCATTTT. This sequence joins TRBV28 and TRBJ1-5, with TRBD1 as a possible D gene (5 bases). V lost 5 bases, J lost 3 bases, and 11 bases lay in between. This CDR3 is built from 14 residues. From germline, CDR1 is MDHEN and CDR2 SYDVKM. The full variable domain, in which reference TRBV28 and TRBJ1-5 provide the parts outside the CDR3, is DVKVTQSSRYLVKRTGEKVFLECVQDMDHENMFWYRQDPGLGLRLIYFSYDVKMKEKGDIPEGYSVSREKKERFSLILESASTNQTSMYLCASSPHRPNQPQHFGDGTRLSIL.

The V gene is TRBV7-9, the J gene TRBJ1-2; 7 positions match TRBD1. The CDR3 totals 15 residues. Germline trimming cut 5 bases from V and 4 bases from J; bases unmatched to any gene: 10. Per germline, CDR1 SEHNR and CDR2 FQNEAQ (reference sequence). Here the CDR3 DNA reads TGTGCCAGCAGCGTAACAGGGGTGAGGAGCTATGGCTACACCTTC. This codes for CASSVTGVRSYGYTF.

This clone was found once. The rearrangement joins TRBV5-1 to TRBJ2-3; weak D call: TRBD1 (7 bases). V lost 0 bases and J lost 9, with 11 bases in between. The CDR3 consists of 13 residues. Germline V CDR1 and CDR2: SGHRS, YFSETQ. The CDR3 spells CASSLDQGGTQYF. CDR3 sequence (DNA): TGCGCCAGCAGCTTGGACCAGGGGGGCACGCAGTATTTT.

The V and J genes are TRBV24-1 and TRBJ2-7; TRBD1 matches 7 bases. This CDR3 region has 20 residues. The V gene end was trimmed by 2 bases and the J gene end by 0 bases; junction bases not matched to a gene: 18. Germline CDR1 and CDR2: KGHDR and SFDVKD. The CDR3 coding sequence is TGTGCCACCAGTGATTGTGCCCGGGACAGCGTGTACGTCCGCTCCTACGAGCAGTACTTC. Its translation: CATSDCARDSVYVRSYEQYF.

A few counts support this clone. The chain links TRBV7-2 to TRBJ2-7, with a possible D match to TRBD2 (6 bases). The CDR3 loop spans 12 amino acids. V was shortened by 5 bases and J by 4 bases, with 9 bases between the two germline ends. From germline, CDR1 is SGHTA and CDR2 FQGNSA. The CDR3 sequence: CASSISGYEQYF. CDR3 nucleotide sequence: TGTGCCAGCAGCATTAGCGGATACGAGCAGTACTTC.

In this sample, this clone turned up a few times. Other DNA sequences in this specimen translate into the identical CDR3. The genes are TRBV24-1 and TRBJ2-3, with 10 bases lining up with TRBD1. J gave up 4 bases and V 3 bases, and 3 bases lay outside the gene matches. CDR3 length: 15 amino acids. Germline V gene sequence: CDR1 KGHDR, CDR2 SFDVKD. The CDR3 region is CATSDTGQGADTQYF. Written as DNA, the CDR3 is TGTGCCACCAGTGATACCGGACAGGGGGCAGATACGCAGTATTTT.

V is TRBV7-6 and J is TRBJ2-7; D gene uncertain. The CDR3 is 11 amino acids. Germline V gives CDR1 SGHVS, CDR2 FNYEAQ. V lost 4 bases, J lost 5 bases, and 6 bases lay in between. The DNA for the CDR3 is TGTGCCAGCAGCTCCTTAAACGAGCAGTACTTC. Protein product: CASSSLNEQYF.